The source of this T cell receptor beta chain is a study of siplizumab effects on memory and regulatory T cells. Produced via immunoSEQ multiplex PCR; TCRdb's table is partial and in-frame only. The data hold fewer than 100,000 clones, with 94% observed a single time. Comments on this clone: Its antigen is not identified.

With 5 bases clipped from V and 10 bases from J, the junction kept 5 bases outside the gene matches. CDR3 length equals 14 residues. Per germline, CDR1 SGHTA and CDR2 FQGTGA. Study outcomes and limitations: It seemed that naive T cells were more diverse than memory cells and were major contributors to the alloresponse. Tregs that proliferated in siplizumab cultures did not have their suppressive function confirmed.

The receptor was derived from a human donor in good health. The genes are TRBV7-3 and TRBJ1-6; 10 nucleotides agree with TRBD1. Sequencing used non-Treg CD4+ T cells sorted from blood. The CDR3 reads CASSLGQGVSPLHF. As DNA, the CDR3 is TGTGCCAGCAGCCTCGGACAGGGGGTCTCACCCCTCCACTTT.